The present T cell receptor (beta chain) was sequenced within a study of cytomegalovirus exposure and HLA in healthy donors. A word on this clone: Its antigen remains unknown.

Method: immunoSEQ multiplex PCR; TCRdb's copy keeps in-frame clones and lacks some. The table lists approximately 270,000 clones, roughly 87% of them singletons. The study's findings and limits: Accounts indicate the classifier identified cytomegalovirus status with strong specificity and sensitivity.

The material sequenced was PBMCs. The sequence was obtained from a man in his late teens or twenties in good health and CMV-seropositive.

In DNA form, the CDR3 reads TGTGCCAGCAGTTACCAAGGGACAGGAAACTATGGCTACACCTTC. Protein product: CASSYQGTGNYGYTF. This chain connects TRBV6-5 to TRBJ1-2; 8 nucleotides line up with TRBD1. Germline lookup yields CDR1 MNHEY and CDR2 SVGAGI. J lost 2 bases, V lost 2 bases, and 4 bases had no gene match. There are 15 residues in the CDR3.